The sequence of this TCR beta chain was determined in a study of post-analysis software for immune sequencing data. As for the study in general: Clinical courses comprised relapsing-remitting, secondary progressive and progressive-relapsing multiple sclerosis. Findings and limits, study-wide: The authors found that F measure strongly co-clustered same-batch samples. Patients showed TRBV5-6, TRBV5-1 and TRBV20-1 among several TRBV segments more frequent than in controls.

In its sample, this clonotype was seen many times. What it binds is not known. The J segment lost 5 bases and the V segment lost 3 bases, leaving 9 bases of the junction unmatched. This CDR3 has 16 residues. Germline values: CDR1 SQVTM, CDR2 ANQGSEA. Researchers reported that TCR beta cDNA libraries carried unique molecular identifiers. Between roughly 1 and 10 million T cells gave rise to around 500,000 cDNA molecules. Each CDR3 protein is one row after TCRdb ran MiXCR on the PCR reads. The profile shows about 210,000 distinct CDR3 sequences, about 30% of them singletons. This clonotype was sampled from a girl under 18 with multiple sclerosis. Sequenced: blood. This chain links TRBV29-1 with TRBJ2-5, with TRBD2 matching over 13 bases. For the CDR3, the DNA is TGCAGCGTTGAGGCTGGACTAGCGGGAGTCGGGGAGACCCAGTACTTC. This codes for CSVEAGLAGVGETQYF.